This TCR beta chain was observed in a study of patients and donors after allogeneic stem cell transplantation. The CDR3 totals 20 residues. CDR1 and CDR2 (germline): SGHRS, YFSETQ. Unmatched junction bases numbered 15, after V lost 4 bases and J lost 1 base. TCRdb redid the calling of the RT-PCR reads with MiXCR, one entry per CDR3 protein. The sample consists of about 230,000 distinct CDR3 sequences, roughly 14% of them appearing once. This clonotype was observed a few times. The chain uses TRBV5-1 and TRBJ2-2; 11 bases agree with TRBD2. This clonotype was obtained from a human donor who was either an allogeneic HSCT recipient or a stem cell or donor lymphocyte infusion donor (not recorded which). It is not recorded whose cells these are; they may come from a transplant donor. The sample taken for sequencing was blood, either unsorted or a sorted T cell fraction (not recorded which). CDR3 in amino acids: CASSRSYTTSGGRNTGELFF. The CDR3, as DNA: TGCGCCAGCAGCCGGTCTTACACCACTAGCGGGGGAAGGAACACCGGGGAGCTGTTTTTT.